This TCR beta chain was captured in a study of shared clonotypes between healthy human individuals. Study-level findings and limits: The sharing of approximately 5.1% of naive CD4 clonotypes was seen across a few donors. Generation probabilities of non-shared clonotypes were lower (relative to those shared by all four donors). Donor scarcity curtailed the genetic and exposure-history diversity represented herein.

As regards this clone: Its specificity is unknown.

Naivety among CD8 cells was defined by CD45RO negativity and positive CCR7 selection, thereby excluding terminally differentiated effector memory CD45RA+ cells. The CDR3 loop spans 14 amino acids. V shed 3 bases and J 3 bases; nucleotides not matched to a gene: 5. Germline V CDR1 and CDR2: KGHSH, LQKENI. Each subset's genomic DNA was shared equally among a number of immunoSEQ plates. The table came from immunoSEQ multiplex PCR; TCRdb's copy has only in-frame clones and leaves some out. The data hold some 2,000,000 clones, with approximately 94% observed a single time. The sequence was obtained from a man aged 18 to 30 in good health. The chain uses TRBV18 and TRBJ2-7; 7 nucleotides align to TRBD1. Sequences were obtained from naive CD8+ T cells sorted from blood. DNA for the CDR3: TGTGCCAGCTCACCCCCCAGGGGGATCTACGAGCAGTACTTC. This translates into CASSPPRGIYEQYF. Full variable domain (rest looked up from reference TRBV18 and TRBJ2-7): NAGVMQNPRHLVRRRGQEARLRCSPMKGHSHVYWYRQLPEEGLKFMVYLQKENIIDESGMPKERFSAEFPKEGPSILRIQQVVRGDSAAYFCASSPPRGIYEQYFGPGTRLTVT.